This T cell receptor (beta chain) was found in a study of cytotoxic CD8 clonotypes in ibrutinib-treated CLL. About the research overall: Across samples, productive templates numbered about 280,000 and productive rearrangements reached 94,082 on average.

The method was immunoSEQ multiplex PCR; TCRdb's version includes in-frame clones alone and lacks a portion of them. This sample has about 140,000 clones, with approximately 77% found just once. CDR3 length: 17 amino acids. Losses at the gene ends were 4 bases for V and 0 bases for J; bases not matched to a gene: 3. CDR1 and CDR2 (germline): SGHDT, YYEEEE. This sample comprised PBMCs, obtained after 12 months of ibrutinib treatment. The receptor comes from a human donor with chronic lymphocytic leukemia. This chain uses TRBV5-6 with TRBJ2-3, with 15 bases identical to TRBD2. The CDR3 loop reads CASSPGLAGGSTDTQYF. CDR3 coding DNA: TGTGCCAGCAGCCCGGGACTAGCGGGGGGTAGCACAGATACGCAGTATTTT.